The 27 T cell receptor beta chains reported below all come from one sample, sequenced in a study of blood T cells in healthy people across ages. The use of a sample-barcoded 5' primer and a J-beta primer mix characterized a second PCR of roughly 6 to 12 cycles. TCRdb re-derived calls from the 5' RACE reads in MiXCR, one entry per CDR3 protein. The sample holds hundreds of thousands of distinct CDR3 sequences, roughly 25% seen once. These data were also filed under a second study, of T cells of mothers and their children.

The sample was blood. The receptors come from a boy aged 5 to 17 in good health.

J is TRBJ1-5 and V is TRBV12-3 or TRBV12-4; D gene ambiguous. CDR3 length: 12 residues. Deletions cut 4 bases from V and 5 bases from J, with 6 bases between. CDR3 residues: CASSSNHQPQHF. The CDR3 DNA is TGTGCCAGCAGTTCGAACCATCAGCCCCAGCATTTT.

The rearrangement uses TRBV3-1 and TRBJ2-7, with a weak D call TRBD1 (5 bases). Trimming removed 5 bases at V and 2 bases at J, with 10 bases between. The germline gives CDR1 LGHDT, CDR2 YNNKEL (reference sequence). The CDR3 is 13 residues long. The CDR3 DNA follows: TGTGCCAGCAGCTGGGGCGCCACCTACGAGCAGTACTTC. It codes for CASSWGATYEQYF.

The V and J genes are TRBV5-1 and TRBJ2-3, with TRBD2 matching over 8 bases. This CDR3 is built from 14 residues. CDR1 SGHRS and CDR2 YFSETQ come from the germline V gene. V was pared by 4 bases and J by 5 bases, with 6 bases of the junction left unmatched. CDR3 nucleotides: TGCGCCAGCAGCGCCGGGGGGGTTGGAGATACGCAGTATTTT. The encoded protein is CASSAGGVGDTQYF.

The chain has TRBV18 and TRBJ2-7; perhaps TRBD1 as D (6 bases). CDR1 and CDR2 from the germline V gene are KGHSH and LQKENI. This CDR3 has 15 amino acids. Between the trimmed V and J ends, which lost 5 bases and 0 bases, there was a span of 14 bases. The CDR3 sequence is CASSIKRDTSYEQYF. The CDR3 nucleotides read TGTGCCAGCTCAATCAAACGGGACACCTCCTACGAGCAGTACTTC.

The rearrangement joins TRBV27 to TRBJ2-5, with 8 bases lining up with TRBD2. The end of the DNA fits TRBJ2-7 better, so the J call may be wrong. This CDR3 region has 15 residues. The germline CDR1 and CDR2 sequences are MNHEY and SMNVEV (reference sequence). The CDR3 nucleotides are TGTGCCAGCAGTTTATCTAGCGGGATTTACAACGAGCAGTACTTC. This encodes CASSLSSGIYNEQYF.

The chain combines TRBV7-6 with TRBJ1-1, with TRBD1 as a possible D gene (5 bases). The CDR3 has 17 amino acids. Trimming stripped 5 bases from V and 1 base from J, with 20 bases between. In germline, CDR1 is SGHVS, CDR2 FNYEAQ. CDR3 nucleotide sequence: TGTGCCAGCAGCCCCACCCCTGAAATGACAGAGAACACTGAAGCTTTCTTT. It codes for CASSPTPEMTENTEAFF.

V and J are TRBV7-9 and TRBJ2-7, with D maybe TRBD2 (6 bases). V gave up 8 bases and J gave up 4 bases, with 18 bases separating them. This CDR3 is built from 14 residues. CDR1 is SEHNR and CDR2 is FQNEAQ in the germline V gene (reference sequence). For the CDR3, the DNA is TGTGCCAGCGGGGCTCGACTAGAGGAATACGAGCAGTACTTC. Translation gives CASGARLEEYEQYF.

The rearrangement joins TRBV13 to TRBJ2-3; D is perhaps TRBD2 (5 bases). Trimming stripped 5 bases from V and 11 bases from J, with 17 bases between. Looked up from germline, CDR1 is PRHDT and CDR2 is FYEKMQ (reference sequence). CDR3 length: 13 residues. The CDR3 DNA reads TGTGCCAGCAGCCCCCGAGGTGGACGGGGGCAGTATTTT. This encodes CASSPRGGRGQYF.

This clonotype was observed a few times. The V gene is TRBV28, the J gene TRBJ2-7; D could derive from TRBD1 or TRBD2 (5 bases each). Trimming removed 3 bases from V and 5 bases from J, with 11 bases in between. Germline V gives CDR1 MDHEN, CDR2 SYDVKM. The CDR3 is 13 amino acids. This CDR3 reads CASSFGRENEQYF. In nucleotides, the CDR3 is TGTGCCAGCAGTTTCGGCAGGGAGAACGAGCAGTACTTC.

To note about this clonotype: One junction end does not reproduce the germline sequence, and a read error may be involved. The chain carries TRBV5-1 and TRBJ2-7; D might be TRBD1 or TRBD2, each matching 5 bases. The germline gives CDR1 SGHRS, CDR2 YFSETQ. This CDR3 spans 15 amino acids. Written as DNA, the CDR3 is TGCGCCGGCAGCCAGTTCGGGACGGCAATCTACGAGCAGTACTTT. It codes for CAGSQFGTAIYEQYF.

There are a few counts of this clonotype. The DNA for the CDR3 is TGTGCCACCAGTGATAAGTACGAGCAGTACTTC. Protein: CATSDKYEQYF. The chain uses TRBV24-1 and TRBJ2-5; D is unclear. The closer fit of TRBJ2-7 to the DNA end suggests the J call may be wrong. The CDR3 spans 11 residues. Germline CDR1 and CDR2: KGHDR and SFDVKD.

The genes are TRBV7-8 and TRBJ2-2, with 7 bases lining up with TRBD1. J was trimmed by 4 bases and V by 2 bases; bases with no gene match: 13. The CDR3 length is 18 residues. Germline-derived CDR1 and CDR2 are SGHVS and FQNEAQ. The CDR3 nucleotides are TGTGCCAGCAGCTTACCGACAGGGTTTTACCACCCCACCGGGGAGCTGTTTTTT. It yields the protein CASSLPTGFYHPTGELFF.

This clonotype came up a few times. The J gene is TRBJ2-6, the V gene TRBV7-2; D uncertain. CDR3 size: 14 residues. Germline CDR1 is SGHTA and CDR2 is FQGNSA. V was shortened by 1 base and J by 5 bases, with 6 bases between the two germline ends. CDR3 amino acids: CASSLDARANVLTF. In nucleotides, the CDR3 is TGTGCCAGCAGCTTAGACGCGAGGGCCAACGTCCTGACTTTC.

The chain carries TRBV6-4 and TRBJ2-2; D call uncertain. V lost 2 bases and J lost 4, with 2 bases in between. The CDR3 covers 12 residues. The germline CDR1 and CDR2 sequences are MRHNA and SNTAGT. The CDR3 spells CASSDATGELFF. CDR3 in DNA: TGTGCCAGCAGTGACGCCACCGGGGAGCTGTTTTTT.

The gene calls are TRBV12-5 and TRBJ2-7; a possible D gene is TRBD2 (5 bases). V lost 1 base to trimming and J lost 0 bases, with 13 bases between them. Germline lookup yields CDR1 LGHNT and CDR2 FRNRAP. CDR3 length: 16 amino acids. The CDR3, as DNA: TGTGCTAGTGGTTTGGCACCCGCGGGCAGCTCCTACGAGCAGTACTTC. Protein product: CASGLAPAGSSYEQYF.

The genes are TRBV7-9 and TRBJ2-5; 9 nucleotides match TRBD1. The CDR3 has 16 amino acids. V lost 5 bases to trimming and J lost 1 base; unmatched junction nucleotides: 8. CDR1 is SEHNR and CDR2 is FQNEAQ in the germline V gene (reference sequence). CDR3: CASSPTGGYGQETQYF. DNA for the CDR3: TGTGCCAGCAGCCCGACAGGGGGATATGGCCAAGAGACCCAGTACTTC.

This clonotype was seen a few times. Because the CDR3 is missing its conserved closing phenylalanine or tryptophan, this is likely a read error. The chain is built from TRBV5-6 and TRBJ1-1; no definite D call. The V end was cut by 6 bases, the J end by 4 bases, with 16 bases between. CDR1 is SGHDT and CDR2 is YYEEEE in the germline V gene. The CDR3 is 14 residues long. The CDR3 sequence is CASTSGRGLTEAFL. CDR3 bases: TGTGCCAGCACCTCGGGTCGGGGTCTCACTGAAGCTTTCCTT.

The V call is TRBV27, the J call TRBJ1-6, with D unresolved. CDR1 and CDR2 (germline): MNHEY, SMNVEV (reference sequence). The CDR3 is 15 amino acids. The ends were cut back, 2 bases at V and 10 bases at J, with 15 bases in the middle. The CDR3 DNA follows: TGTGCCAGCAGTTTAGATACACGGGCACGATCACCCCTCCACTTT. Its translation is CASSLDTRARSPLHF.

The rearrangement uses TRBV4-1 and TRBJ2-2; D remains unclear. Germline CDR1 MGHRA, CDR2 YSYEKL. Deletions cut 0 bases from V and 4 bases from J, with 6 bases between. The CDR3 sequence is 14 residues long. The DNA of the CDR3 is TGCGCCAGCAGCCAAGAAATTACCACCGGGGAGCTGTTTTTT. Its translation: CASSQEITTGELFF.

V is TRBV28 and J is TRBJ2-7; D is possibly TRBD2 (5 bases). This CDR3 has 13 residues. Germline V gives CDR1 MDHEN, CDR2 SYDVKM. Trimming cost V 0 bases and J 7 bases, with 10 bases left between them. The CDR3 region is CASSLWVAGEQYF. The CDR3 region has the DNA TGTGCCAGCAGTTTATGGGTGGCGGGTGAGCAGTACTTC.

This clonotype has only a few counts. The chain's CDR3 is CSVEDGAGGPEQYF. The CDR3 coding sequence is TGCAGCGTTGAAGACGGTGCGGGGGGACCCGAGCAGTACTTC. V usage is TRBV29-1 and J usage is TRBJ2-7; TRBD2 matches at 8 bases. Germline values: CDR1 SQVTM, CDR2 ANQGSEA. There are 14 residues in the CDR3. J was trimmed by 6 bases and V by 0 bases; bases with no gene match: 7.

The chain couples TRBV7-2 to TRBJ2-7; no clear D. V gave up 2 bases and J gave up 4 bases, with 9 bases separating them. The CDR3 is 13 residues long. Germline CDR1 SGHTA, CDR2 FQGNSA. The CDR3 loop is CASSLPTGYEQYF. In DNA form, the CDR3 reads TGTGCCAGCAGCTTACCCACTGGGTACGAGCAGTACTTC.

This clonotype was recorded a few times. The CDR3 region is CSAPRDRMNTEAFF. The CDR3 DNA is TGCAGTGCTCCCCGGGACAGAATGAACACTGAAGCTTTCTTT. The chain is built from TRBV20-1 and TRBJ1-1; TRBD1 matches at 7 bases. V gave up 5 bases and J gave up 0 bases; unmatched junction bases: 6. Germline CDR1 and CDR2: DFQATT and SNEGSKA (reference sequence). The length of the CDR3 is 14 residues.

The chain uses TRBV21-1 and TRBJ1-2; TRBD1, as called in the table, went unchecked against the DNA. TRBV21-1 is a listed pseudogene. The CDR3 runs 15 residues. The CDR3 DNA reads TGTGCCAGCAGCAAAAAGGTTGACAGTTGGGATGGCTACACCTTC. Residues: CASSKKVDSWDGYTF.

The chain employs TRBV20-1 and TRBJ2-5; 8 nucleotides align to TRBD1. Germline loops: CDR1 DFQATT, CDR2 SNEGSKA (reference sequence). CDR3 length: 14 residues. Trimming cost V 0 bases and J 2 bases; bases outside gene matches: 2. CDR3 region: CSAREDRAQETQYF. The CDR3 DNA sequence: TGCAGTGCTAGAGAGGACAGGGCTCAAGAGACCCAGTACTTC.

The V gene is TRBV7-2, the J gene TRBJ2-7, with 9 bases identical to TRBD2. Germline loops: CDR1 SGHTA, CDR2 FQGNSA. The CDR3 contains 14 residues. Trimming at V came to 4 bases and at J to 4 bases, leaving 5 bases not matched to a gene. The CDR3 DNA sequence: TGTGCCAGCAGCTCAGCGGGAGGTGCTTACGAGCAGTACTTC. Its protein is CASSSAGGAYEQYF.

The gene calls are TRBV3-1 and TRBJ2-3; the D gene is possibly TRBD2 (5 bases). The V gene lost 8 bases and the J gene lost 4 bases, with 13 bases spanning the gap. Germline values: CDR1 LGHDT, CDR2 YNNKEL (reference sequence). CDR3 length: 13 amino acids. CDR3: CASGLGGADTQYF. DNA of the CDR3: TGTGCCAGCGGACTGGGCGGTGCAGATACGCAGTATTTT.